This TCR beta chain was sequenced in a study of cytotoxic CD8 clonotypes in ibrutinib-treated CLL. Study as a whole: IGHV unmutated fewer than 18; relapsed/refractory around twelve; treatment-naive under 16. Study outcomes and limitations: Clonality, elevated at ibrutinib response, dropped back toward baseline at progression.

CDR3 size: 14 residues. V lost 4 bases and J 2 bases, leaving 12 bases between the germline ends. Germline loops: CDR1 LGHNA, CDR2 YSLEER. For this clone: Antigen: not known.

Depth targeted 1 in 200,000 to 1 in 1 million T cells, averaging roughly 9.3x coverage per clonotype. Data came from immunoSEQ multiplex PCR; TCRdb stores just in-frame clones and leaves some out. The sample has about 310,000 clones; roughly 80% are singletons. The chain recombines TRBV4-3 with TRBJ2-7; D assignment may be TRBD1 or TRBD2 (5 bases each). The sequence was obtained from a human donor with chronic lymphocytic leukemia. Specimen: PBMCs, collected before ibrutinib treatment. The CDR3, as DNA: TGCGCCAGCAGCCTTAGCGTGGGGCCCTACGAGCAGTACTTC. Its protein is CASSLSVGPYEQYF.